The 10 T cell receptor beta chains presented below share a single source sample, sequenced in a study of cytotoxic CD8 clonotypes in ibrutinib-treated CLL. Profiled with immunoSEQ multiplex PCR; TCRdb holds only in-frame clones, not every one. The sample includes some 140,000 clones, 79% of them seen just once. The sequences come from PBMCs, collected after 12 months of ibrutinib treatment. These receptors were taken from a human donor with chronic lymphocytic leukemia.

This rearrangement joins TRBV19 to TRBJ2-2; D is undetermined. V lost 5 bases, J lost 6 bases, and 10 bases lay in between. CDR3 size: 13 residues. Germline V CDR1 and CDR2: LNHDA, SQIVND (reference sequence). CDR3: CASSPVGSGELFF. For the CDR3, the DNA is TGTGCCAGTAGTCCGGTTGGGTCCGGGGAGCTGTTTTTT. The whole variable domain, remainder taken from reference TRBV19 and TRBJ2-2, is DGGITQSPKYLFRKEGQNVTLSCEQNLNHDAMYWYRQDPGQGLRLIYYSQIVNDFQKGDIAEGYSVSREKKESFPLTVTSAQKNPTAFYLCASSPVGSGELFFGEGSRLTVL.

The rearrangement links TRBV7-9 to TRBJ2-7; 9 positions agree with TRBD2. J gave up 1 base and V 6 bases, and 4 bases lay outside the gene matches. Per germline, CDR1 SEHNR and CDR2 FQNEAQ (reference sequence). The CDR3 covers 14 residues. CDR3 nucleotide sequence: TGTGCCAGCAGATTTAGCGGGAGTTCCTACGAGCAGTACTTC. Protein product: CASRFSGSSYEQYF.

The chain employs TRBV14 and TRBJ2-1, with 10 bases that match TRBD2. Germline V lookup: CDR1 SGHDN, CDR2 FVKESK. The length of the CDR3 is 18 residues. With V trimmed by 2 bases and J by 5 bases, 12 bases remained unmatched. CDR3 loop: CASSQRTSGLRIHNEQFF. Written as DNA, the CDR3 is TGTGCCAGCAGCCAAAGGACTAGCGGACTTAGGATCCACAATGAGCAGTTCTTC.

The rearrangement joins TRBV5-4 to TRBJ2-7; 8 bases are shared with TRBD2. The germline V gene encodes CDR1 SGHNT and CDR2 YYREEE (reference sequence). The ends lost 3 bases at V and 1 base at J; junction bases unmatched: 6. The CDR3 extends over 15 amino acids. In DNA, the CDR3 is TGTGCCAGCAGCTCCAGGATAGCGGGATCCTACGAGCAGTACTTC. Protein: CASSSRIAGSYEQYF.

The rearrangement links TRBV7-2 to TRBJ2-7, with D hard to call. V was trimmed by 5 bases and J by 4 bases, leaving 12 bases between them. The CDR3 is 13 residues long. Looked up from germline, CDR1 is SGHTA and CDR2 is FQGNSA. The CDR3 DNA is TGTGCCAGCAGCCCGATGGTAGGGTACGAGCAGTACTTC. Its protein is CASSPMVGYEQYF.

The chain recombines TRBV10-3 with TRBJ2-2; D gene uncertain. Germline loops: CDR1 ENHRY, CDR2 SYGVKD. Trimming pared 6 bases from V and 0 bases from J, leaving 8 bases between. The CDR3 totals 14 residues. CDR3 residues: CAISPRANTGELFF. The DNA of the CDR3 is TGTGCCATCAGCCCACGAGCGAACACCGGGGAGCTGTTTTTT.

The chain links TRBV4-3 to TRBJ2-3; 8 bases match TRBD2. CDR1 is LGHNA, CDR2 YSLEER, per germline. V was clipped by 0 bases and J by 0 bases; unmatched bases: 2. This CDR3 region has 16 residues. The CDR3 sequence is CASSQDTSGSTDTQYF. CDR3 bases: TGCGCCAGCAGCCAAGATACTAGCGGTAGCACAGATACGCAGTATTTT.

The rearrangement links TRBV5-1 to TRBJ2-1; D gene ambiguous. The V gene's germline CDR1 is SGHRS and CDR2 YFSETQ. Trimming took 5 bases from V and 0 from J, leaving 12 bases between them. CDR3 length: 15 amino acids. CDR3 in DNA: TGCGCCAGCAGTCGCTCGGCGATCTCCTACAATGAGCAGTTCTTC. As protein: CASSRSAISYNEQFF.

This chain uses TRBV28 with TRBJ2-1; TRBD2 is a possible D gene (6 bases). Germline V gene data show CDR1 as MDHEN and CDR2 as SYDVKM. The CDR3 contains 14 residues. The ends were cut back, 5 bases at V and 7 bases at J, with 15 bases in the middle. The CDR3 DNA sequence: TGTGCCAGCAGTCCTAGACTAGTTGGTAATGAGCAGTTCTTC. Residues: CASSPRLVGNEQFF.

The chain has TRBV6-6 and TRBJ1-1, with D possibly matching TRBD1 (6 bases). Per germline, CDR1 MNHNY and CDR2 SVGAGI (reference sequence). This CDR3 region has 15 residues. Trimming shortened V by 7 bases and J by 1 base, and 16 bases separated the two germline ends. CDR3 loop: CASTEGGRGNTEAFF. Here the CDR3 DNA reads TGTGCCAGCACCGAGGGGGGTCGAGGGAACACTGAAGCTTTCTTT.